Listed below are T cell receptor beta chains from one sample, sequenced in a study of Ad26.COV2.S vaccination and SARS-CoV-2 variants. Profiling relied on immunoSEQ multiplex PCR, and the TCRdb table lists in-frame clones only, not all of them. This sample carries around 340,000 clones, 88% of them seen once, and the ten largest clones take roughly 6%. The sample in question was peripheral blood, obtained in a trial of Ad26.COV2.S vaccine versus placebo. These receptors were obtained from a person between 18 and 59 years old who received the Ad26.COV2.S COVID-19 vaccine or a placebo. The CDR3 runs from the conserved cysteine through the conserved F or W. D genes are given only for firm matches. A clone size is listed for some rows: how often the clone was seen (once, few, many), or a class if it is expanded.

J gene | CDR3 length | D gene | V gene | clone size | CDR3 protein | CDR3 DNA
TRBJ1-5 | 16 | NA | TRBV7-2 | few | CASSRYGAYSNQPQHF | TGTGCCAGCAGCCGTTACGGGGCGTATAGCAATCAGCCCCAGCATTTT
TRBJ2-2 | 17 | TRBD1 | TRBV24-1 | NA | CATSDPKTGANTGELFF | TGTGCCACCAGTGACCCCAAGACAGGGGCGAACACCGGGGAGCTGTTTTTT
TRBJ1-2 | 15 | NA | TRBV6-5 | NA | CASNFGGGMNYGYTF | TGTGCCAGCAACTTTGGAGGGGGGATGAACTATGGCTACACCTTC
TRBJ1-3 | 15 | NA | TRBV4-2 | NA | CASREALRSGNTIYF | TGTGCCAGCAGGGAAGCACTCCGCTCTGGAAACACCATATATTTT
TRBJ1-6 | 14 | NA | TRBV7-2 | few | CASSLNRDNSPLHF | TGTGCCAGCAGCTTAAACAGGGATAATTCACCCCTCCACTTT
TRBJ1-2 | 13 | NA | TRBV28 | NA | CASRPTGREGYTF | TGTGCCAGCAGACCTACAGGGAGGGAGGGCTACACCTTC
TRBJ1-5 | 18 | TRBD1 | TRBV28 | NA | CASSLFGLGRGSNQPQHF | TGTGCCAGCAGTTTATTCGGTCTCGGCAGGGGGAGCAATCAGCCCCAGCATTTT
TRBJ2-2 | 17 | NA | TRBV15 | NA | CATSRDRAQANTGELFF | TGTGCCACCAGCAGAGATCGGGCCCAAGCGAACACCGGGGAGCTGTTTTTT
TRBJ1-1 | 13 | NA | TRBV11-3 | NA | CASSSHSAAEAFF | TGTGCCAGCAGCTCCCATAGCGCGGCTGAAGCTTTCTTT
TRBJ2-7 | 16 | NA | TRBV7-2 | NA | CASSLVASERSYEQYF | TGTGCCAGCAGCTTAGTCGCTAGCGAACGGTCCTACGAGCAGTACTTC
TRBJ2-7 | 13 | TRBD1 | TRBV29-1 | NA | CSVGTGSAYEQYF | TGCAGCGTGGGGACAGGGTCGGCCTACGAGCAGTACTTC
TRBJ1-2 | 12 | NA | TRBV6-5 | NA | CASNSGSNGYTF | TGTGCCAGCAATTCAGGGTCTAATGGCTACACCTTC
TRBJ1-6 | 13 | TRBD1 | TRBV5-5 | NA | CASSGQDNSPLHF | TGTGCCAGCAGCGGACAGGATAATTCACCCCTCCACTTT
TRBJ1-5 | 14 | TRBD1 | TRBV27 | NA | CASSPDRGNQPQHF | TGTGCCAGCAGTCCAGACAGGGGGAATCAGCCCCAGCATTTT
TRBJ2-5 | 17 | NA | TRBV5-5 | NA | CASSSGRNSGIGETQYF | TGTGCCAGCAGCTCTGGAAGGAATTCAGGGATTGGTGAGACCCAGTACTTC
TRBJ1-1 | 14 | NA | TRBV7-3 | NA | CASSPGTVNTEAFF | TGTGCCAGCAGCCCGGGGACGGTGAACACTGAAGCTTTCTTT
TRBJ2-7 | 13 | TRBD1 | TRBV10-3 | once | CASSGTESYEQYF | TGTGCCAGCTCCGGGACAGAGTCCTACGAGCAGTACTTC
TRBJ2-6 | 15 | TRBD1 | TRBV11-1 | NA | CASSVGTAGANVLTF | TGTGCCAGCAGCGTGGGGACAGCTGGGGCCAACGTCCTGACTTTC
TRBJ1-2 | 13 | NA | TRBV28 | once | CASSSRTPYGYTF | TGTGCCAGCAGTTCTCGGACACCCTATGGCTACACCTTC
TRBJ2-7 | 13 | NA | TRBV10-2 | NA | CASEGRTSYEQYF | TGCGCCAGTGAGGGCCGAACCTCCTACGAGCAGTACTTC
TRBJ2-7 | 16 | TRBD2 | TRBV9 | NA | CASSQGLAGGVVEQYF | TGTGCCAGCAGCCAGGGACTAGCGGGGGGAGTCGTGGAGCAGTACTTC
TRBJ1-4 | 16 | NA | TRBV7-9 | NA | CASSLSPGQRNEKLFF | TGTGCCAGCAGCCTCTCACCGGGACAACGTAATGAAAAACTGTTTTTT